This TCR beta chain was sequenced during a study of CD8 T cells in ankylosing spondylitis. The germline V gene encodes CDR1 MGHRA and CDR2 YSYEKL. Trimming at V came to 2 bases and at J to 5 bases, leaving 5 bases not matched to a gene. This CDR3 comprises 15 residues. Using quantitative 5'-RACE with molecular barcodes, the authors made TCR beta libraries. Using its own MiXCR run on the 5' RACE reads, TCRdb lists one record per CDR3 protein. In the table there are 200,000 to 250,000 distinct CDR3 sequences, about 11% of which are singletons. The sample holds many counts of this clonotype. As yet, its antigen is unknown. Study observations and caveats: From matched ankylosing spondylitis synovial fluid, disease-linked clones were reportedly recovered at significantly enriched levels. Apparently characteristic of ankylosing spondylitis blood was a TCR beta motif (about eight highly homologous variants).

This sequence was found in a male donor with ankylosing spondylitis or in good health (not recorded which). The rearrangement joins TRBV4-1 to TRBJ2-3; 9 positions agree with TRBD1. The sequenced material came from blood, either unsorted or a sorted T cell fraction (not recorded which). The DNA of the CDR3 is TGCGCCAGCAGCCAAACGGGACAGGGTAGAGATACGCAGTATTTT. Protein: CASSQTGQGRDTQYF.